These T cell receptor beta chains were read from a single sample in a study of T cell repertoires in cytomegalovirus infection. TCRdb reprocessed the reads via MiXCR and lists one record per CDR3 protein. The table lists 550,000 to 700,000 distinct CDR3 sequences, under 45% of them singletons. These receptors lack a known antigen. The sample was cultured PBMCs, taken from culture after CMV antigen stimulation. These receptor sequences come from a human donor in good health (CMV status not recorded). Some clones in this sample may be carry-over from other donors' samples. Each CDR3 is given with its conserved first and last residue. The D gene is left open where the match is weak. Some rows mark clone size as missing; the rest say once, few, many or name a class of expanded clone.

NA	TRBD2	TRBV7-6	TRBJ2-6	CASSPRRLADPSGANVLTF	TGTGCCAGCAGCCCGAGGAGACTAGCGGACCCCTCTGGGGCCAACGTCCTGACTTTC
once	TRBD2	TRBV7-6	TRBJ2-2	CASSHSSGGATGELFF	TGTGCCAGCAGCCACTCTAGCGGGGGGGCCACCGGGGAGCTGTTTTTT
few	TRBD2	TRBV7-2	TRBJ2-3	CASSLKAGGRADTQYF	TGTGCCAGCAGCTTAAAAGCGGGAGGGCGGGCAGATACGCAGTATTTT
NA	NA	TRBV30	TRBJ2-2	CAWKEGNTGELFF	TGTGCCTGGAAGGAGGGAAACACCGGGGAGCTGTTTTTT
NA	NA	TRBV5-6	TRBJ1-1	CASTRVASNTEAFF	TGTGCCAGCACCCGGGTGGCTTCGAACACTGAAGCTTTCTTT
NA	NA	TRBV25-1	TRBJ1-6	CASSEFSGSSYNSPLHF	TGTGCCAGCAGTGAATTTTCGGGAAGCTCCTATAATTCACCCCTCCACTTT
NA	NA	TRBV15	TRBJ2-2	CATSITNTGELFF	TGTGCCACCAGCATAACAAACACCGGGGAGCTGTTTTTT
many	NA	TRBV28	TRBJ1-2	CASSYSGQHYGYTF	TGTGCCAGCAGTTATTCTGGACAGCACTATGGCTACACCTTC
NA	NA	TRBV7-2	TRBJ2-1	CASSLPESGTPRGEQFF	TGTGCCAGCAGCTTACCGGAGAGCGGGACACCAAGGGGTGAGCAGTTCTTC
few	NA	TRBV4-1	TRBJ1-2	CASSQPRGGANYGYTF	TGCGCCAGCAGCCAACCCCGGGGGGGTGCTAACTATGGCTACACCTTC
NA	TRBD1	TRBV18	TRBJ2-2	CASSPSRTGNTGELFF	TGTGCCAGCTCACCTTCCAGGACAGGGAACACCGGGGAGCTGTTTTTT
few	NA	TRBV12-3/TRBV12-4	TRBJ2-4	CASSLAWGPNIQYF	TGTGCCAGCAGTTTAGCCTGGGGGCCGAACATTCAGTACTTC
few	TRBD2	TRBV7-9	TRBJ2-5	CASSPLAGGPGETQYF	TGTGCCAGCAGCCCTCTTGCGGGGGGGCCCGGAGAGACCCAGTACTTC
NA	TRBD1	TRBV10-3	TRBJ1-6	CAISTGGVNSPLHF	TGTGCCATCAGTACAGGGGGAGTTAATTCACCCCTCCACTTT
NA	NA	TRBV12-3/TRBV12-4	TRBJ2-3	CASSFGLLDTDTQYF	TGTGCCAGCAGTTTCGGGTTACTAGACACAGATACGCAGTATTTT
NA	NA	TRBV5-4	TRBJ2-1	CASSLDRGLAGSYNEQFF	TGTGCCAGCAGCTTGGATAGGGGGCTAGCGGGTTCCTACAATGAGCAGTTCTTC
NA	NA	TRBV6-6	TRBJ2-1	CASSYRLASIHEQFF	TGTGCCAGCAGTTACAGGCTAGCGTCGATCCATGAGCAGTTCTTC
few	NA	TRBV27	TRBJ1-3	CASSPRGEFEYSGNTIYF	TGTGCCAGCAGTCCCCGAGGGGAGTTCGAATACTCTGGAAACACCATATATTTT
NA	NA	TRBV12-3/TRBV12-4	TRBJ2-3	CASRRGRSDTQYF	TGTGCCAGCCGTAGGGGAAGGTCAGATACGCAGTATTTT
NA	NA	TRBV15	TRBJ2-3	CATSRGSSTDTQYF	TGTGCCACCAGCAGAGGATCTAGCACAGATACGCAGTATTTT
NA	NA	TRBV4-1	TRBJ2-5	CASSQAPGRQETQYF	TGCGCCAGCAGCCAGGCCCCGGGACGGCAAGAGACCCAGTACTTC
NA	NA	TRBV10-3	TRBJ2-7	CAISESEGSSYEQYF	TGTGCCATCAGTGAGTCGGAGGGGAGCTCCTACGAGCAGTACTTC
few	TRBD2	TRBV28	TRBJ2-1	CASRLAGALSSYNEQFF	TGTGCCAGCAGACTAGCGGGGGCCCTAAGCTCCTACAATGAGCAGTTCTTC
NA	NA	TRBV7-2	TRBJ2-7	CASSADRFLPYEQYF	TGTGCCAGCAGCGCAGACAGGTTCCTCCCCTACGAGCAGTACTTC
many	TRBD1	TRBV7-8	TRBJ2-6	CASSSPGTGAGANVLTF	TGTGCCAGCAGCTCTCCAGGGACAGGGGCTGGGGCCAACGTCCTGACTTTC
NA	NA	TRBV12-3/TRBV12-4	TRBJ1-4	CASSLDRNNEKLFF	TGTGCCAGCAGTTTGGACAGAAATAATGAAAAACTGTTTTTT
NA	NA	TRBV4-1	TRBJ2-1	CASSQLSRSSYNEQFF	TGCGCCAGCAGCCAACTTTCGAGGAGCTCCTACAATGAGCAGTTCTTC
NA	NA	TRBV6-6	TRBJ1-5	CASTRTDQPQHF	TGTGCCAGCACCCGGACAGATCAGCCCCAGCATTTT
many	TRBD2	TRBV7-2	TRBJ2-7	CASSLRGGPGEQYF	TGTGCCAGCAGCTTGCGGGGGGGCCCTGGGGAGCAGTACTTC
NA	NA	TRBV10-3	TRBJ2-7	CAISGGKRWQYF	TGTGCCATCAGTGGAGGGAAACGGTGGCAGTACTTC
NA	NA	TRBV12-3/TRBV12-4	TRBJ2-7	CASSWEVGGGGYFYEQYF	TGTGCCAGCAGCTGGGAGGTAGGGGGTGGGGGATATTTTTACGAGCAGTACTTC
few	TRBD2	TRBV20-1	TRBJ2-7	CSARDRRRGVDYEQYF	TGCAGTGCTAGAGATCGTCGGCGGGGGGTTGACTACGAGCAGTACTTC
NA	TRBD1	TRBV5-1	TRBJ1-1	CASSYGDRGEITEAFF	TGCGCCAGCAGCTATGGCGACAGGGGTGAGATCACTGAAGCTTTCTTT
few	NA	TRBV7-2	TRBJ1-2	CASSEGAYGYTF	TGTGCCAGCAGCGAAGGGGCCTATGGCTACACCTTC
NA	TRBD2	TRBV4-1	TRBJ2-1	CASSQFGGGEQFF	TGCGCCAGCAGCCAATTTGGGGGGGGGGAGCAGTTCTTC
NA	NA	TRBV7-1	TRBJ2-7	CASSRDGTEQYF	TGTGCCAGCAGCCGAGACGGGACCGAGCAGTACTTC
NA	TRBD2	TRBV7-2	TRBJ2-3	CASSISGNTDTQYF	TGTGCCAGCAGCATTAGCGGGAACACAGATACGCAGTATTTT
once	NA	TRBV6-4	TRBJ2-1	CASSAEGATYNEQFF	TGTGCCAGCAGTGCGGAGGGGGCAACCTACAATGAGCAGTTCTTC
NA	NA	TRBV12-3/TRBV12-4	TRBJ2-5	CASSPKDLQETQYF	TGTGCCAGCAGTCCTAAGGACTTGCAAGAGACCCAGTACTTC
few	TRBD2	TRBV11-2	TRBJ2-5	CASSPWPVAGGPGETQYF	TGTGCCAGCAGCCCATGGCCAGTAGCGGGGGGGCCGGGGGAGACCCAGTACTTC
NA	NA	TRBV6-2/TRBV6-3	TRBJ1-1	CASSTGAQDTEAFF	TGTGCCAGCAGTACCGGGGCCCAAGACACTGAAGCTTTCTTT
NA	NA	TRBV12-3/TRBV12-4	TRBJ2-3	CASSFAPGDTQYF	TGTGCCAGCAGTTTTGCACCGGGAGATACGCAGTATTTT
NA	NA	TRBV5-4	TRBJ2-3	CASSLSGAPPIYTQYF	TGTGCCAGCAGCTTGTCGGGGGCCCCCCCCATTTATACGCAGTATTTT
NA	NA	TRBV4-1	TRBJ2-3	CASSQDRFSTDTQYF	TGCGCCAGCAGCCAAGATCGATTTAGCACAGATACGCAGTATTTT
NA	NA	TRBV20-1	TRBJ2-1	CSARGQSNEQFF	TGCAGTGCTAGAGGACAGTCTAATGAGCAGTTCTTC
NA	TRBD2	TRBV12-3/TRBV12-4	TRBJ2-7	CASSFTGLAGTLRGQYF	TGTGCCAGCAGTTTCACCGGTTTAGCGGGGACCCTACGGGGGCAGTACTTC
few	NA	TRBV7-6	TRBJ1-3	CASSAISGNTIYF	TGTGCCAGCAGCGCCATCTCTGGAAACACCATATATTTT
NA	NA	TRBV7-9	TRBJ2-7	CASSLDGEYPYEQYF	TGTGCCAGCAGCTTAGATGGGGAATATCCCTACGAGCAGTACTTC